The 23 T cell receptor beta chains below come from one sample, sequenced in a study of blood T cells in healthy people across ages. Primers used in a second PCR of roughly 6 to 11 cycles were a sample-barcoded 5' primer and a J-beta primer mix. TCRdb passed the 5' RACE reads through MiXCR, listing each CDR3 protein once. The sample lists about a million distinct CDR3 sequences, more than 30% occurring once. The sample was blood. The source is a man aged 18 to 30 in good health.

The chain employs TRBV3-1 and TRBJ2-7; 8 positions match TRBD2. Trimming removed 10 bases from V and 0 bases from J; junction bases left unmatched: 8. The CDR3 has 14 residues. Germline V gene data show CDR1 as LGHDT and CDR2 as YNNKEL (reference sequence). The CDR3 loop is CATSYGGDSYEQYF. CDR3 nucleotides: TGTGCCACCAGTTACGGGGGGGACTCCTACGAGCAGTACTTC.

As for this clonotype: A single base separates this from a much larger clone, so it may be a read error. The rearrangement joins TRBV7-2 to TRBJ1-1; no clear D gene. Looked up from germline, CDR1 is SGHTA and CDR2 is FQGNSA. The CDR3 extends over 14 amino acids. The CDR3 region has the DNA TGTGCCAACAGCCCCGGATCTTTGAACACTGAAGCTTTCTTT. Translating gives CANSPGSLNTEAFF.

The chain has TRBV4-1 and TRBJ2-3, with D possibly matching TRBD1 (6 bases). CDR1 and CDR2 (germline): MGHRA, YSYEKL. The ends were cut back, 2 bases at V and 4 bases at J, with 16 bases in the middle. This CDR3 contains 16 residues. The CDR3 sequence is CASSQKTAGDPDTQYF. The CDR3 region has the DNA TGCGCCAGCAGCCAAAAGACGGCAGGGGACCCAGATACGCAGTATTTT.

This clonotype occurred once. The chain carries TRBV9 and TRBJ2-7, with 8 bases matching TRBD1. Germline assignment: CDR1 SGDLS and CDR2 YYNGEE. This CDR3 has 16 amino acids. The J segment lost 7 bases and the V segment lost 4 bases, leaving 16 bases of the junction unmatched. CDR3 loop: CASSPSGGNSYNEQYF. CDR3 sequence (DNA): TGTGCCAGCAGCCCGTCAGGGGGCAACTCCTACAATGAGCAGTACTTC.

This chain joins TRBV10-3 and TRBJ2-1; D possibly corresponds to TRBD1 (6 bases). V was trimmed by 6 bases and J by 6 bases, leaving 9 bases between them. This CDR3 contains 12 residues. CDR1 is ENHRY, CDR2 SYGVKD, per germline. CDR3 nucleotide sequence: TGTGCCATCAGAGGACAGTTCAATGAGCAGTTCTTC. This sequence encodes CAIRGQFNEQFF.

This chain links TRBV10-3 with TRBJ2-7; TRBD2 matches at 10 bases. The CDR3 sequence is 16 residues long. Germline lookup yields CDR1 ENHRY and CDR2 SYGVKD. Losses at the gene ends were 0 bases for V and 7 bases for J; bases not matched to a gene: 9. CDR3 bases: TGTGCCATCAGTGAGTCAGGACTAGCGGTCGTTGGGGAGCAGTACTTC. This codes for CAISESGLAVVGEQYF.

This clonotype has more than one count but fewer than ten. This chain uses TRBV20-1 with TRBJ2-7; either TRBD1 or TRBD2 may fit D (5 bases each). Trimming cost V 5 bases and J 0 bases, with 11 bases left between them. The CDR3 runs 13 residues. The germline V gene has CDR1 DFQATT and CDR2 SNEGSKA (reference sequence). CDR3: CSAGTRSSYEQYF. The CDR3 DNA reads TGCAGTGCTGGGACCAGGTCCTCCTACGAGCAGTACTTC.

A few counts support this clonotype. The chain combines TRBV4-2 with TRBJ1-1, with 7 nucleotides matching TRBD1. Trimming took 0 bases from V and 6 from J; bases not matched to a gene: 10. CDR1 is LGHNA and CDR2 is YNFKEQ in the germline V gene. The CDR3 runs 16 residues. The CDR3, as DNA: TGTGCCAGCAGCCAAGAATTGACAGGGCCTGCCCCTGAAGCTTTCTTT. It translates to CASSQELTGPAPEAFF.

The table lists this clonotype with a few counts. CDR3 sequence: CATSDPPRGANTGELFF. The DNA for the CDR3 is TGTGCCACCAGTGACCCTCCGAGGGGGGCGAACACCGGGGAGCTGTTTTTT. This chain uses TRBV24-1 with TRBJ2-2; perhaps D is TRBD1 or TRBD2 (6 bases each). CDR1 and CDR2 (germline): KGHDR, SFDVKD. The CDR3 has 17 residues. V was cut by 4 bases and J by 0 bases, with 14 bases left in between.

J is TRBJ1-5 and V is TRBV28, with D possibly TRBD1 on 6 matching bases. In germline, CDR1 is MDHEN, CDR2 SYDVKM. Trimming took off 4 bases at V and 11 bases at J, with 15 bases between the two ends. The CDR3 length is 13 residues. CDR3 residues: CASSYKQGQTQHF. The CDR3, as DNA: TGTGCCAGCAGTTACAAACAGGGCCAGACCCAGCATTTT.

This chain connects TRBV7-2 to TRBJ1-1, with TRBD1 matching 7 bases. This CDR3 comprises 14 residues. J gave up 5 bases and V 5 bases, and 8 bases lay outside the gene matches. Germline V gene data show CDR1 as SGHTA and CDR2 as FQGNSA. Here the CDR3 reads CASSQNRGRTEAFF. As DNA, the CDR3 is TGTGCCAGCAGCCAGAACAGGGGACGTACTGAAGCTTTCTTT. The complete variable domain, with remaining parts taken from reference TRBV7-2 and TRBJ1-1, reads GAGVSQSPSNKVTEKGKDVELRCDPISGHTALYWYRQSLGQGLEFLIYFQGNSAPDKSGLPSDRFSAERTGGSVSTLTIQRTQQEDSAVYLCASSQNRGRTEAFFGQGTRLTVV.

This clonotype was seen a few times. The chain couples TRBV7-3 to TRBJ2-3; D not certain. The CDR3 has 14 residues. The V gene lost 1 base and the J gene lost 4 bases, with 9 bases spanning the gap. Germline CDR1 and CDR2: SGHTA and FQGTGA. This CDR3 is CASSLRGPADTQYF. In DNA, the CDR3 is TGTGCCAGCAGCTTAAGGGGTCCGGCAGATACGCAGTATTTT.

In its sample, this clonotype was seen once. J is TRBJ1-5 and V is TRBV15; D remains ambiguous. The CDR3 loop spans 12 amino acids. V lost 4 bases and J 4 bases, leaving 5 bases between the germline ends. Germline V gene data show CDR1 as LNHNV and CDR2 as YYDKDF (reference sequence). The CDR3 protein is CATSKPNQPQHF. CDR3 DNA: TGTGCCACCAGCAAACCTAATCAGCCCCAGCATTTT.

This clonotype was counted only a few times. The CDR3 DNA reads as TGTGCCAGTAGTATAGGTACAGGGACTAGGACCGCCGATACGCAGTATTTT. It yields the protein CASSIGTGTRTADTQYF. V is TRBV19 and J is TRBJ2-3, with 8 bases aligning to TRBD2. The CDR3 loop spans 17 amino acids. Germline CDR1 is LNHDA and CDR2 is SQIVND (reference sequence). V shed 1 base, J shed 6 bases, and the junction held 12 bases outside the gene matches.

The genes are TRBV4-2 and TRBJ1-2; D is unclear. This CDR3 region has 15 residues. The germline gives CDR1 LGHNA, CDR2 YNFKEQ. V gave up 0 bases and J gave up 0 bases, with 8 bases separating them. Here the CDR3 DNA reads TGTGCCAGCAGCCAAGATGACGGATCTAACTATGGCTACACCTTC. Translated: CASSQDDGSNYGYTF.

This clonotype was detected a few times. V is TRBV9 and J is TRBJ2-3; no clear D. The CDR3 contains 16 residues. The V end was cut by 0 bases, the J end by 3 bases, with 14 bases between. Per the germline V gene, CDR1 is SGDLS and CDR2 is YYNGEE. CDR3 in DNA: TGTGCCAGCAGCGTAGGCGAGACCAAGCGTACAGATACGCAGTATTTT. Its translation is CASSVGETKRTDTQYF.

This clonotype was recorded a few times. The chain links TRBV6-2 or TRBV6-3 to TRBJ2-1; TRBD2 matches 11 bases. V gave up 6 bases and J gave up 6 bases; unmatched junction bases: 4. Germline V CDR1 and CDR2: MNHEY, SVGEGT. The CDR3 spans 14 residues. The CDR3 DNA is TGTGCCAGCAGGCCTAGCGGGGGGCCCAATGAGCAGTTCTTC. It translates to CASRPSGGPNEQFF.

The V and J genes are TRBV4-1 and TRBJ2-1; 10 nucleotides line up with TRBD2. This CDR3 is built from 16 residues. The germline V gene encodes CDR1 MGHRA and CDR2 YSYEKL. V gave up 5 bases and J gave up 5 bases; unmatched junction bases: 9. The CDR3 nucleotides are TGCGCCAGCAGCACAGCGGGAGGGCAGGGAGACAATGAGCAGTTCTTC. Translating gives CASSTAGGQGDNEQFF.

This clonotype has only a few counts. The gene calls are TRBV7-2 and TRBJ2-7, with 10 nucleotides matching TRBD2. Unmatched junction bases numbered 13, after V lost 5 bases and J lost 3 bases. Per the germline V gene, CDR1 is SGHTA and CDR2 is FQGNSA. The CDR3 is 17 amino acids. In DNA, the CDR3 is TGTGCCAGCAGCCTCGTAGCGGGGGGATCTAATAGCTACGAGCAGTACTTC. Amino acids: CASSLVAGGSNSYEQYF.

The chain links TRBV5-1 to TRBJ1-2; unclear D gene. CDR3 size: 14 residues. Trimming removed 4 bases at V and 2 bases at J, with 12 bases between. The germline CDR1 and CDR2 sequences are SGHRS and YFSETQ. The CDR3 spells CASSQDISNYGYTF. The CDR3 DNA is TGCGCCAGCAGCCAAGACATCTCCAACTATGGCTACACCTTC.

V usage is TRBV19 and J usage is TRBJ1-2; a weak D match, TRBD1 (5 bases). The V gene's germline CDR1 is LNHDA and CDR2 SQIVND (reference sequence). This CDR3 has 10 residues. Between the trimmed V and J ends, which lost 10 bases and 6 bases, there was a span of 9 bases. CDR3 DNA: TGTGCCACGAAGGGACATGGCTACACCTTC. Its protein is CATKGHGYTF.

V gene TRBV20-1 combines with J gene TRBJ2-7; TRBD2 matches at 7 bases. The CDR3 loop spans 14 amino acids. Per the germline V gene, CDR1 is DFQATT and CDR2 is SNEGSKA (reference sequence). Losses at the gene ends were 5 bases for V and 0 bases for J; bases not matched to a gene: 7. The CDR3 DNA reads TGCAGTGCTCCCAAACAGCGGGGCTCCTACGAGCAGTACTTC. This codes for CSAPKQRGSYEQYF.

This clonotype was counted a single time. The genes are TRBV3-1 and TRBJ1-5; a weak D match, TRBD1 (5 bases). V lost 1 base and J 7 bases, leaving 8 bases between the germline ends. In germline, CDR1 is LGHDT, CDR2 YNNKEL (reference sequence). This CDR3 has 13 amino acids. CDR3 sequence: CASSQGQTQPQHF. The CDR3 nucleotides are TGTGCCAGCAGCCAAGGACAGACACAGCCCCAGCATTTT.